This T cell receptor (beta chain) is from a study of long-term antiretroviral therapy in people with HIV. They ran version v3.0 of the immunoSEQ assay at survey level. Sequencing was performed with immunoSEQ multiplex PCR; in TCRdb, only in-frame clones are kept and a portion is missing. This table has 25,000 to 30,000 clones, about 85% appearing once. Germline V gives CDR1 SGHTA, CDR2 FQGNSA. The V gene end was trimmed by 5 bases and the J gene end by 2 bases; junction bases not matched to a gene: 9. The CDR3 has 16 amino acids. The V gene is TRBV7-2, the J gene TRBJ1-5; 7 bases fit TRBD1. The sequence was collected from a man aged 40-55 years with HIV. The material sequenced was unsorted PBMCs, taken 3 years after starting antiretroviral therapy. The CDR3 sequence: CASSAQRTGGNQPQHF. In DNA form, the CDR3 reads TGTGCCAGCAGCGCCCAGAGGACAGGAGGCAATCAGCCCCAGCATTTT.